These T cell receptor beta chains were read from a single sample in a study of T-cell memory formation after mild COVID-19. Using its own MiXCR run on the 5' RACE reads, TCRdb lists one record per CDR3 protein. The repertoire holds 450,000 or so distinct CDR3 sequences, with roughly 25% as singletons. Sequencing was carried out using PBMCs or a T cell subset sorted from them (not recorded which). The receptors were gathered from an adult woman who had mild COVID-19 (a few samples of this study predate the infection). Cell type and time point are not known. CDR3s include the opening cysteine and the closing phenylalanine or tryptophan. D genes are given only for firm matches. The size field is filled for only some rows; it gives once, few, many or a size class.

clone_size,j_call,d_call,v_call,cdr3_aa,cdr3_nt
-,TRBJ2-5,TRBD1,TRBV12-3/TRBV12-4,CASTQRGQGIETQYF,TGTGCCAGCACCCAAAGGGGACAGGGAATAGAGACCCAGTACTTC
few,TRBJ2-1,TRBD1,TRBV14,CASRLGTGGRHEQFF,TGTGCCAGCAGACTTGGGACAGGGGGCCGTCATGAGCAGTTCTTC
-,TRBJ2-3,TRBD1,TRBV5-1,CASSLGDRATVEYF,TGCGCCAGCAGCTTGGGGGACAGGGCGACAGTAGAGTATTTT
few,TRBJ2-5,TRBD2,TRBV7-6,CASSVDGTSGRGPQYF,TGTGCCAGCAGCGTAGACGGGACTAGCGGGAGGGGCCCCCAGTACTTC
-,TRBJ2-1,TRBD2,TRBV2,CASLTIRGLAGGKRANEQFF,TGTGCCAGCCTCACGATCAGGGGACTAGCGGGAGGGAAACGCGCCAATGAGCAGTTCTTC
many,TRBJ2-1,TRBD2,TRBV6-6,CASSFLAANEQFF,TGTGCCAGCAGTTTCCTAGCGGCGAATGAGCAGTTCTTC
-,TRBJ2-3,-,TRBV12-3/TRBV12-4,CASPGPREGSTDTQYF,TGTGCCAGCCCGGGACCGAGAGAAGGGAGCACAGATACGCAGTATTTT
few,TRBJ1-3,-,TRBV12-3/TRBV12-4,CASRQISSGNTIYF,TGTGCCAGCAGACAAATCTCCTCTGGAAACACCATATATTTT
few,TRBJ1-2,-,TRBV24-1,CATSDFTNYGYTF,TGTGCCACCAGTGATTTCACTAACTATGGCTACACCTTC
-,TRBJ1-1,-,TRBV5-1,CASSITVRTANTEAFF,TGCGCCAGCAGCATCACAGTAAGGACAGCGAACACTGAAGCTTTCTTT
few,TRBJ1-5,-,TRBV6-1,CASSERGSGQPQHF,TGTGCCAGCAGTGAAAGGGGTTCGGGACAGCCCCAGCATTTT
-,TRBJ2-5,-,TRBV7-3,CASSLQSTAETQYF,TGTGCCAGCAGCTTACAGAGTACGGCAGAGACCCAGTACTTC
many,TRBJ2-7,-,TRBV24-1,CATSVGGEQYF,TGTGCCACCAGTGTCGGCGGCGAGCAGTACTTC
-,TRBJ1-5,-,TRBV6-1,CASSDGGGNQPQHF,TGTGCCAGCAGTGATGGGGGCGGCAATCAGCCCCAGCATTTT
-,TRBJ2-2,TRBD2,TRBV4-2,CASSPSGLAGNTGELFF,TGTGCCAGCAGCCCAAGCGGACTAGCGGGGAACACCGGGGAGCTGTTTTTT
few,TRBJ2-3,-,TRBV5-1,CASSPRGFYRGTDTQYF,TGCGCCAGCAGTCCTCGGGGTTTTTATCGGGGCACAGATACGCAGTATTTT
-,TRBJ2-6,TRBD2,TRBV27,CATRLAGGSGANVLTF,TGTGCCACCCGACTAGCGGGAGGGTCTGGGGCCAACGTCCTGACTTTC
many,TRBJ1-1,-,TRBV5-5,CASSPGRVNTEAFF,TGTGCCAGCAGCCCGGGACGGGTGAACACTGAAGCTTTCTTT
-,TRBJ2-5,TRBD2,TRBV7-7,CASSPGGLAHQETQYF,TGTGCCAGCAGCCCAGGGGGACTAGCTCACCAAGAGACCCAGTACTTC
many,TRBJ2-7,TRBD2,TRBV7-9,CASSLAGSGSSYEQYF,TGTGCCAGCAGCTTAGCGGGTAGCGGGAGCTCCTACGAGCAGTACTTC
few,TRBJ1-1,TRBD1,TRBV19,CASSGGTGRRTLNTEAFF,TGTGCCAGTAGTGGAGGGACAGGGAGAAGGACGCTGAACACTGAAGCTTTCTTT
-,TRBJ1-2,-,TRBV7-9,CASSSQDGRLALNYGYTF,TGTGCCAGCAGCTCACAGGACGGCCGCTTAGCCTTAAACTATGGCTACACCTTC
-,TRBJ2-7,-,TRBV7-9,CASILWTGRQNHEQYF,TGTGCCAGCATCCTCTGGACCGGGCGACAGAACCACGAGCAGTACTTC
-,TRBJ1-5,-,TRBV4-2,CASSQDERVQPQHF,TGTGCCAGCAGCCAGGACGAGAGGGTTCAGCCCCAGCATTTT
-,TRBJ1-5,-,TRBV6-5,CASSPGWKDQPQHF,TGTGCCAGCAGTCCGGGTTGGAAAGATCAGCCCCAGCATTTT
few,TRBJ2-7,-,TRBV15,CATSYVDSSGQYF,TGTGCCACCAGCTACGTCGATTCCAGCGGGCAGTACTTC
few,TRBJ2-1,TRBD2,TRBV5-1,CASSLGPRIAGVGEQFF,TGCGCCAGCAGCTTGGGCCCCCGGATCGCGGGGGTGGGTGAGCAGTTCTTC
once,TRBJ1-1,-,TRBV11-2,CASSLEWGTTEAFF,TGTGCCAGCAGCTTAGAATGGGGAACCACTGAAGCTTTCTTT
-,TRBJ1-1,-,TRBV20-1,CSASPSNTEAFF,TGCAGTGCCTCTCCAAGTAACACTGAAGCTTTCTTT
few,TRBJ2-7,-,TRBV15,CATSRAPLYEQYF,TGTGCCACCAGCAGAGCCCCCCTCTACGAGCAGTACTTC
-,TRBJ1-2,TRBD1,TRBV9,CASSRGQGSYGYTF,TGTGCCAGCAGTAGAGGACAGGGCAGCTATGGCTACACCTTC
-,TRBJ1-1,-,TRBV6-5,CASRLRAGGTEAFF,TGTGCCAGCAGGCTTCGGGCTGGGGGCACTGAAGCTTTCTTT
few,TRBJ2-7,TRBD1,TRBV20-1,CSAQEGQGPYEQYF,TGCAGTGCCCAGGAGGGACAGGGGCCTTACGAGCAGTACTTC
many,TRBJ2-7,TRBD2,TRBV7-8,CASSLRTSGSYEQYF,TGTGCCAGCAGCCTACGGACTAGCGGTTCCTACGAGCAGTACTTC
few,TRBJ2-3,TRBD2,TRBV24-1,CATSSSGGSTDTQYF,TGTGCCACCAGCAGTAGCGGGGGGAGCACAGATACGCAGTATTTT
few,TRBJ2-1,TRBD2,TRBV24-1,CATSDTTSGGGNEQFF,TGTGCCACCAGTGACACGACTAGCGGGGGAGGTAATGAGCAGTTCTTC
-,TRBJ2-1,TRBD2,TRBV20-1,CSAREGLVPYNEQFF,TGCAGTGCTAGAGAAGGACTAGTTCCCTACAATGAGCAGTTCTTC
-,TRBJ2-1,-,TRBV29-1,CSVDLYNEQFF,TGCAGCGTTGATCTCTACAATGAGCAGTTCTTC
-,TRBJ2-1,-,TRBV2,CASRETDYRYNEQFF,TGTGCCAGCAGGGAAACCGACTACCGCTACAATGAGCAGTTCTTC
many,TRBJ2-5,-,TRBV5-1,CASSFGEETQYF,TGCGCCAGCAGCTTTGGTGAAGAGACCCAGTACTTC
-,TRBJ2-1,TRBD1,TRBV6-1,CASSSGTGSSNEQLF,TGTGCCAGCAGTTCCGGGACAGGGTCCTCTAATGAGCAGTTATTC
-,TRBJ1-1,-,TRBV5-1,CASSIGPGGGTEAFF,TGCGCCAGCAGTATAGGCCCCGGTGGGGGGACTGAAGCTTTCTTT
few,TRBJ1-2,-,TRBV7-9,CASSLDRQELRGYTF,TGTGCCAGCAGCTTAGATCGCCAGGAACTGAGAGGCTACACCTTC
-,TRBJ2-1,TRBD2,TRBV2,CASSDTSGGNYNEQFF,TGTGCCAGCAGTGACACTAGCGGGGGCAATTACAATGAGCAGTTCTTC
few,TRBJ2-2,TRBD1,TRBV7-2,CASRGIRGRIGELFF,TGTGCCAGCAGAGGTATCAGGGGGCGGATCGGGGAGCTGTTTTTT
few,TRBJ1-4,TRBD1,TRBV7-2,CASSRDSDEKLFF,TGTGCCAGCAGCCGGGACAGCGATGAAAAACTGTTTTTT
few,TRBJ2-7,-,TRBV24-1,CATSDPPNYEQYF,TGTGCCACCAGTGATCCGCCCAACTACGAGCAGTACTTC
once,TRBJ1-1,TRBD1,TRBV2,CASRPQGASGNTEAFF,TGTGCCAGCAGACCCCAGGGGGCTTCGGGGAACACTGAAGCTTTCTTT
-,TRBJ2-1,-,TRBV11-2,CASSLGDSFRREQFF,TGTGCCAGCAGCCTAGGGGACTCCTTTAGGAGGGAGCAGTTCTTC
few,TRBJ2-1,TRBD2,TRBV5-1,CASSLGEPRSVAGLPYNEQFF,TGCGCCAGCAGCTTGGGCGAGCCCCGGAGCGTAGCGGGACTACCGTACAATGAGCAGTTCTTC
few,TRBJ2-7,-,TRBV4-3,CASSQAGTRIFYEQYF,TGCGCCAGCAGCCAAGCCGGGACCCGGATCTTTTACGAGCAGTACTTC
few,TRBJ1-2,-,TRBV4-1,CASSQGEFNYGYTF,TGCGCCAGCAGCCAAGGGGAGTTCAACTATGGCTACACCTTC
few,TRBJ2-2,TRBD2,TRBV5-1,CASSLEAGGIPGELFF,TGCGCCAGCAGCTTGGAGGCGGGGGGCATCCCCGGGGAGCTGTTTTTT
-,TRBJ1-2,TRBD1,TRBV12-3/TRBV12-4,CASTHRGWNYGYTF,TGTGCCAGTACTCACAGGGGGTGGAACTATGGCTACACCTTC
many,TRBJ2-1,-,TRBV18,CASSPSRSYRVGLHNEQFF,TGTGCCAGCTCACCATCACGGTCTTACAGGGTGGGACTCCACAATGAGCAGTTCTTC